These 10 T cell receptor beta chains were all obtained from the same sample, sequenced in a study of T cells in women clearing cervical HPV infection. Data came from immunoSEQ multiplex PCR; TCRdb stores just in-frame clones and leaves some out. The sample has 31,000 or so clones. Sequenced material: blood buffy coat. All receptors come from a woman aged 18 to 75 with a cervical HPV16 infection that either progressed to CIN3+ or cleared (not recorded which).

Partial CDR3 DNA: TGCAGTGCAGAGTGGGACAGGGGTAACTACAATGAG. It yields the protein CSAEWDRGNYNE. The whole CDR3 sequence reads CSAEWDRGNYNEQFF. The rearrangement links TRBV20-1 to TRBJ2-1, with 10 nucleotides matching TRBD1. The CDR3 is cut off 3 residues early in the read; its end comes from the germline J gene. There are 15 residues in the CDR3. Germline CDR1 is DFQATT and CDR2 is SNEGSKA (reference sequence). Losses at the gene ends were 6 bases for V and 3 bases for J; bases not matched to a gene: 8.

Regarding this clone: The CDR3 end lies 3 residues beyond the end of the read and is filled in from the germline J gene. The V and J genes are TRBV7-2 and TRBJ2-5; tentatively, D is TRBD2 (5 bases). Germline V gene data show CDR1 as SGHTA and CDR2 as FQGNSA. Trimming took off 2 bases at V and 1 base at J, with 11 bases between the two ends. The CDR3 contains 15 residues. CDR3 residues: CASSLLTSGQETQYF. The CDR3 bases that were read are TGTGCCAGCAGCTTACTTACCAGCGGCCAAGAGACC.

Remarks on this clone: The read ends 3 residues shy of where the CDR3 ends; the end is completed using the germline J gene. The rearrangement joins TRBV2 to TRBJ2-3; 9 bases line up with TRBD2. Germline values: CDR1 SNHLY, CDR2 FYNNEI. The CDR3 covers 16 residues. CDR3 bases read: TGTGCCAGCAGTGCCCGGCGGACTAGCGCACAAGAGACG. The encoded protein is CASSARRTSAQET. The full-length CDR3 reads as CASSARRTSAQETQYF.

About this clone: Read coverage stops 3 residues before the CDR3 terminus; the germline J gene supplies the remainder. The J gene is TRBJ2-1, the V gene TRBV29-1; 12 nucleotides line up with TRBD1. V shed 7 bases, J shed 5 bases, and the junction held 3 bases outside the gene matches. Germline CDR1 is SQVTM and CDR2 is ANQGSEA. CDR3 length equals 13 residues. The CDR3: CSAGQGADNEQFF. The sequenced part of the CDR3 DNA is TGCAGCGCGGGACAGGGGGCGGACAATGAG.

Details on this clone: The CDR3 is cut off 3 residues early in the read; its end comes from the germline J gene. This sequence joins TRBV5-1 and TRBJ2-7, with 13 bases matching TRBD2. V shed 4 bases and J 5 bases; nucleotides not matched to a gene: 3. Germline V lookup: CDR1 SGHRS, CDR2 YFSETQ. The CDR3 extends over 14 amino acids. CDR3: CASSRTSGSNEQYF. The CDR3 bases that were read are TGCGCCAGCAGCAGGACTAGCGGGAGCAACGAG.

Note on this clone: Read sequence stops 3 residues before the CDR3 end, and the germline J gene provides the missing end. The V and J genes are TRBV23-1 and TRBJ2-4; a weak D match, TRBD2 (7 bases). TRBV23-1 is reported as an ORF; its role is uncertain. V was clipped by 5 bases and J by 0 bases, with 17 bases between them. There are 17 residues in the CDR3. The DNA read from the CDR3 is TGCGCCAGCAGTTCCCCCCGGGGGGCTCGAGCCAAAAACATT. It translates to CASSSPRGARAKNI. The CDR3, in full, reads CASSSPRGARAKNIQYF.

The CDR3 DNA, read in part, is TGTGCCAGCAGCTTAAGGCCAGACACAGATACG. Translation gives CASSLRPDTDT. The CDR3 in its entirety is CASSLRPDTDTQYF. The chain carries TRBV7-3 and TRBJ2-3; D call uncertain. The read halts 3 residues ahead of the CDR3 end, with the missing end drawn from the germline J gene. Trimming stripped 1 base from V and 2 bases from J, with 7 bases between. The CDR3 consists of 14 residues. Germline V lookup: CDR1 SGHTA, CDR2 FQGTGA.

Comment on this clone: From the germline J gene comes the end of the CDR3, since the read stops 3 residues before it. This chain links TRBV29-1 with TRBJ2-7, with D uncertain. Trimming cost V 6 bases and J 4 bases, with 7 bases left between them. The CDR3 has 10 residues. CDR1 is SQVTM, CDR2 ANQGSEA, per germline. The part of the CDR3 DNA that was read is TGCAGCGTGAGAACTTACGAG. The encoded protein is CSVRTYE. The entire CDR3 sequence reads CSVRTYEQYF.

Details on this clone: The CDR3 is cut off 3 residues early in the read; its end comes from the germline J gene. This chain links TRBV2 with TRBJ1-5; weak D call: TRBD1 (5 bases). V was clipped by 5 bases and J by 0 bases, with 11 bases between them. Germline-derived CDR1 and CDR2 are SNHLY and FYNNEI. CDR3 length: 15 amino acids. CDR3 sequence reads: CASSSQVNSNQPQHF. CDR3 bases read: TGTGCCAGCAGTTCACAGGTAAATAGCAATCAGCCC.

Turning to this clone: The CDR3 end lies 3 residues beyond the end of the read and is filled in from the germline J gene. The chain recombines TRBV6-1 with TRBJ1-4, with TRBD1 matching over 7 bases. The CDR3 is 14 residues long. Germline CDR1 MNHNS, CDR2 SASEGT. CDR3 region: CASSEAAGGEKLFF. The sequenced CDR3 bases are TGTGCCAGCAGTGAAGCCGCAGGGGGAGAGAAA.